Shown below are 27 T cell receptor beta chains from a single sample sequenced in a study of blood T cells in healthy people across ages. Together with a sample-barcoded 5' primer, a J-beta primer mix was included in a second PCR lasting about 7 to 11 cycles. TCRdb ran MiXCR on the 5' RACE reads and lists one entry per CDR3 protein. The profile shows roughly 900,000 distinct CDR3 sequences, roughly 48% of them singletons. The sequencing input was blood. The receptors derive from a man aged 25-40 years in good health.

The rearrangement joins TRBV28 to TRBJ2-1; no clear D. The CDR3 covers 16 residues. Germline V CDR1 and CDR2: MDHEN, SYDVKM. Trimming pared 5 bases from V and 4 bases from J, leaving 18 bases between. The CDR3, as DNA: TGTGCCAGCAGTCCCCCATCCGGACGGCTATACAATGAGCAGTTCTTC. Protein sequence: CASSPPSGRLYNEQFF.

This clonotype was detected many times. The chain carries TRBV28 and TRBJ2-6, with D uncertain. Between the trimmed V and J ends, which lost 5 bases and 0 bases, there was a span of 14 bases. CDR3 length equals 17 residues. Germline V lookup: CDR1 MDHEN, CDR2 SYDVKM. CDR3 DNA: TGTGCCAGCAGTACCCAGGAATCCGGCTCTGGGGCCAACGTCCTGACTTTC. It codes for CASSTQESGSGANVLTF.

The chain links TRBV10-3 to TRBJ2-1, with TRBD2 as a possible D gene (7 bases). This CDR3 is built from 15 residues. CDR1 ENHRY and CDR2 SYGVKD come from the germline V gene. V lost 5 bases to trimming and J lost 5 bases, with 16 bases between them. CDR3 sequence: CAISPPGGRHNEQFF. The CDR3 nucleotides are TGTGCCATCAGTCCACCCGGGGGGCGCCACAATGAGCAGTTCTTC.

The rearrangement uses TRBV5-1 and TRBJ2-3; TRBD1 agrees at 9 bases. Germline values: CDR1 SGHRS, CDR2 YFSETQ. V shed 5 bases, J shed 4 bases, and the junction held 8 bases outside the gene matches. This CDR3 region has 15 residues. As DNA, the CDR3 is TGCGCCAGCAGGAAAGGACAGGGGACCGCAGATACGCAGTATTTT. As protein: CASRKGQGTADTQYF.

J is TRBJ1-1 and V is TRBV27; possibly TRBD1 for D (5 bases). Germline values: CDR1 MNHEY, CDR2 SMNVEV (reference sequence). This CDR3 contains 16 residues. Trimming shortened V by 5 bases and J by 2 bases, and 18 bases separated the two germline ends. CDR3 nucleotide sequence: TGTGCCAGCAGTCCCGCTTCAGGGAATGAAAACACTGAAGCTTTCTTT. Its translation is CASSPASGNENTEAFF.

Turning to this clonotype: Its ends do not fully match the called genes, so a read error is possible. The rearrangement links TRBV12-3 or TRBV12-4 to TRBJ2-3; D possibly corresponds to TRBD2 (5 bases). The CDR3 contains 13 residues. The CDR3 nucleotides read TGTGCCAGCAGGAGGGTTAACGCAGATACGGAGTATTTT. It is translated as CASRRVNADTEYF.

As for this clonotype: Its ends do not fully match the called genes, so a read error is possible. The J gene is TRBJ2-1, the V gene TRBV7-9, with TRBD1 matching over 10 bases. CDR1 is SEHNR, CDR2 FQNEAQ, per germline (reference sequence). This CDR3 comprises 12 residues. CDR3 sequence (DNA): TGTGCCAGCAGCATAGCGGGGACAGGGGAGTTCTTC. It yields the protein CASSIAGTGEFF.

The chain combines TRBV20-1 with TRBJ1-4, with a possible D match to TRBD1 (6 bases). The V gene's germline CDR1 is DFQATT and CDR2 SNEGSKA (reference sequence). V lost 1 base to trimming and J lost 3 bases, with 9 bases between them. The CDR3 runs to 14 residues. The CDR3 region has the DNA TGCAGTGCTAGAGCACAGGGAGCTAATGAAAAACTGTTTTTT. It encodes CSARAQGANEKLFF.

This clonotype was found a few times. The chain joins TRBV3-1 to TRBJ1-2; D is undetermined. Germline V lookup: CDR1 LGHDT, CDR2 YNNKEL (reference sequence). V lost 1 base and J 4 bases, leaving 10 bases between the germline ends. The CDR3 contains 14 residues. The CDR3 DNA sequence: TGTGCCAGCAGCCAAGGAGACAAGCTCTATGGCTACACCTTC. Encoded protein: CASSQGDKLYGYTF.

The chain combines TRBV5-6 with TRBJ1-2; unclear D gene. The CDR3 loop spans 17 amino acids. CDR1 SGHDT and CDR2 YYEEEE come from the germline V gene. Trimming took 0 bases from V and 8 from J, leaving 23 bases between them. CDR3 amino acids: CASSLANMPRLWEGYTF. The DNA of the CDR3 is TGTGCCAGCAGCTTGGCAAATATGCCCCGACTGTGGGAAGGCTACACCTTC.

The J gene is TRBJ2-7, the V gene TRBV20-1; the D gene is possibly TRBD1 (6 bases). Germline V gene data show CDR1 as DFQATT and CDR2 as SNEGSKA (reference sequence). V lost 2 bases to trimming and J lost 2 bases, with 16 bases between them. This CDR3 spans 15 amino acids. The CDR3 reads CSARSPTGTTYEQYF. The CDR3 DNA reads TGCAGTGCTAGATCTCCGACAGGAACCACCTACGAGCAGTACTTC.

V and J are TRBV5-1 and TRBJ2-7; no firm D call. The J call is uncertain, as TRBJ2-5 better fits the DNA end. The CDR3 has 14 amino acids. The germline V gene has CDR1 SGHRS and CDR2 YFSETQ. The CDR3 here is CASSFYPEGQTQYF. CDR3 in DNA: TGCGCCAGCAGCTTTTATCCAGAAGGACAGACCCAGTACTTC.

CDR3 coding DNA: TGTGCCAGCAGTCAGTGGGGTGGTCAGCCCCAGCATTTT. It codes for CASSQWGGQPQHF. The chain combines TRBV28 with TRBJ1-5; no definite D call. Germline V gives CDR1 MDHEN, CDR2 SYDVKM. Trimming left V 5 bases short and J 6 bases short, with 11 bases between. This CDR3 comprises 13 residues.

The CDR3 DNA is TGCGCCAGCAGCCGAGGGGGGAACGTTGAGCAGTTCTTC. Translation: CASSRGGNVEQFF. The chain carries TRBV4-1 and TRBJ2-1, with D possibly called TRBD1 or TRBD2 (6 bases each). V lost 4 bases, J lost 9 bases, and 13 bases lay in between. Germline-derived CDR1 and CDR2 are MGHRA and YSYEKL. The CDR3 is 13 residues long.

The chain links TRBV4-2 to TRBJ1-2; D gene uncertain. The CDR3 runs 16 residues. Germline values: CDR1 LGHNA, CDR2 YNFKEQ. V gave up 3 bases and J gave up 0 bases, with 14 bases separating them. In nucleotides, the CDR3 is TGTGCCAGCAGCCAGGACGACTCCCCTTCTAACTATGGCTACACCTTC. Its translation: CASSQDDSPSNYGYTF.

This chain uses TRBV20-1 with TRBJ1-1, with 7 bases that match TRBD1. Losses at the gene ends were 0 bases for V and 4 bases for J; bases not matched to a gene: 17. Per germline, CDR1 DFQATT and CDR2 SNEGSKA (reference sequence). The CDR3 consists of 18 residues. The CDR3 is CSARDRITGKRGRTEAFF. The CDR3 nucleotides are TGCAGTGCTAGAGATCGGATAACAGGGAAAAGGGGGCGCACTGAAGCTTTCTTT.

This chain links TRBV27 with TRBJ2-4; 13 bases are shared with TRBD2. The end of the DNA is better explained by TRBJ2-7, so the J call may be wrong. The germline V gene encodes CDR1 MNHEY and CDR2 SMNVEV (reference sequence). The CDR3 contains 16 residues. CDR3 protein: CASKTSGLAGKDEQYF. In DNA, the CDR3 is TGTGCCAGCAAAACTTCGGGACTAGCGGGGAAAGACGAGCAGTACTTC.

This chain joins TRBV11-1 and TRBJ1-5; unclear D gene. V was trimmed by 1 base and J by 1 base, leaving 8 bases between them. The CDR3 totals 15 residues. CDR1 is SGHAT and CDR2 is FQDESV in the germline V gene (reference sequence). The CDR3 DNA sequence: TGTGCCAGCAGCTTAGAACCGGGAAGCAATCAGCCCCAGCATTTT. Translated: CASSLEPGSNQPQHF.

This clonotype was counted only a few times. The gene calls are TRBV25-1 and TRBJ1-3; 7 positions agree with TRBD1. The CDR3 is made up of 15 amino acids. V was clipped by 10 bases and J by 2 bases; unmatched bases: 11. The V gene's germline CDR1 is MGHDK and CDR2 SYGVNS. CDR3 sequence reads: CATAKDRVAGNTIYF. CDR3 in DNA: TGTGCCACGGCCAAAGACAGGGTCGCTGGAAACACCATATATTTT.

The chain joins TRBV12-3 or TRBV12-4 to TRBJ2-4, with 7 bases lining up with TRBD2. The J call may not be correct, given that the DNA end is closer to TRBJ2-7. The CDR3 is made up of 16 amino acids. CDR3 in amino acids: CASSPEGGTGRTEQYF. CDR3 in DNA: TGTGCCAGCAGTCCGGAAGGTGGGACCGGGAGGACCGAGCAGTACTTC.

Details on this clonotype: This may arise from a read error, as a much more abundant clone is one base away. The CDR3 here is CASSAIRGERSGSTIYF. The CDR3 region has the DNA TGTGCCAGCAGCGCAATCAGGGGGGAACGCTCTGGAAGCACCATATATTTT. The chain uses TRBV7-2 and TRBJ1-3; 7 nucleotides agree with TRBD1. This CDR3 has 17 amino acids. Germline assignment: CDR1 SGHTA and CDR2 FQGNSA. Full variable domain (remainder filled in from reference TRBV7-2 and TRBJ1-3): GAGVSQSPSNKVTEKGKDVELRCDPISGHTALYWYRQSLGQGLEFLIYFQGNSAPDKSGLPSDRFSAERTGGSVSTLTIQRTQQEDSAVYLCASSAIRGERSGSTIYFGEGSWLTVV.

The chain uses TRBV12-5 and TRBJ2-7; D call uncertain. V was clipped by 2 bases and J by 5 bases, with 7 bases between them. Looked up from germline, CDR1 is LGHNT and CDR2 is FRNRAP. The CDR3 totals 12 residues. In DNA form, the CDR3 reads TGTGCTAGTGGTTTGAGCTTTAACGAGCAGTACTTC. This encodes CASGLSFNEQYF.

The chain is built from TRBV4-3 and TRBJ1-1; D uncertain. Germline CDR1 and CDR2: LGHNA and YSLEER. Trimming took off 0 bases at V and 6 bases at J, with 11 bases between the two ends. The CDR3 contains 14 residues. The CDR3 region has the DNA TGCGCCAGCAGCCAAGATCTAACGTCGGCTGAAGCTTTCTTT. Protein sequence: CASSQDLTSAEAFF.

This clonotype was detected once. The chain carries TRBV9 and TRBJ2-3; 10 bases line up with TRBD2. After removal of 0 bases from V and 1 base from J, the junction contained 2 bases not matched to a gene. CDR1 and CDR2 from the germline V gene are SGDLS and YYNGEE. CDR3 length equals 16 residues. The CDR3 region is CASSVAGTSGTDTQYF. In DNA, the CDR3 is TGTGCCAGCAGCGTAGCAGGGACTAGCGGCACAGATACGCAGTATTTT.

DNA for the CDR3: TGTGCCAGCAGTTCCACCGGGACAGGGCTCTATGGCTACACCTTC. Encoded protein: CASSSTGTGLYGYTF. This chain joins TRBV6-5 and TRBJ1-2, with 9 bases matching TRBD1. V lost 4 bases to trimming and J lost 4 bases; unmatched junction nucleotides: 7. This CDR3 spans 15 amino acids. In germline, CDR1 is MNHEY, CDR2 SVGAGI.

V usage is TRBV29-1 and J usage is TRBJ2-1; TRBD1 or TRBD2 may be the D gene (5 bases each). CDR3 length: 16 amino acids. The V and J ends lost 1 base and 0 bases respectively, with 13 bases between them. Germline V gives CDR1 SQVTM, CDR2 ANQGSEA. The CDR3 DNA is TGCAGCGTTGAAGGGGGGTCAAGGGGCTCCTACAATGAGCAGTTCTTC. Protein product: CSVEGGSRGSYNEQFF.

The gene calls are TRBV7-3 and TRBJ1-2; 7 bases map to TRBD1. After removal of 5 bases from V and 6 bases from J, the junction contained 9 bases not matched to a gene. The CDR3 consists of 14 residues. The germline CDR1 and CDR2 sequences are SGHTA and FQGTGA. CDR3 DNA sequence: TGTGCCAGCAGCCCACAGGGGTCCGGGGATGGCTACACCTTC. Protein sequence: CASSPQGSGDGYTF.